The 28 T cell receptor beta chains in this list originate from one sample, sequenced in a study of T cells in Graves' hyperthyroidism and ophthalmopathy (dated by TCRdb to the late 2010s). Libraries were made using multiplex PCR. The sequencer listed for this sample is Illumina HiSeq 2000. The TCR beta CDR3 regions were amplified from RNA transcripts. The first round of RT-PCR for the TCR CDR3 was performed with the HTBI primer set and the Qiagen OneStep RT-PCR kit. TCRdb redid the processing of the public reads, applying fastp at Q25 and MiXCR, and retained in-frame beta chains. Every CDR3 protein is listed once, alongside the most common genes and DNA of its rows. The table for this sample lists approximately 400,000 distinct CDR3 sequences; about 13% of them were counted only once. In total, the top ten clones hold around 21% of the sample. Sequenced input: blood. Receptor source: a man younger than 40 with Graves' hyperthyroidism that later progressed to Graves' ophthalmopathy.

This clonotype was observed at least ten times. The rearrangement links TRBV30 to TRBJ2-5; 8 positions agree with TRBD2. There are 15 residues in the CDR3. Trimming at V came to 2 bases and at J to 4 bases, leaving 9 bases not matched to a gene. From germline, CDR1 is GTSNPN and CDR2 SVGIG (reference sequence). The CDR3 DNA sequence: TGTGCCTGGAGTTTCGCGACTAGCGTCAGAGAGACCCAGTACTTC. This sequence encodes CAWSFATSVRETQYF.

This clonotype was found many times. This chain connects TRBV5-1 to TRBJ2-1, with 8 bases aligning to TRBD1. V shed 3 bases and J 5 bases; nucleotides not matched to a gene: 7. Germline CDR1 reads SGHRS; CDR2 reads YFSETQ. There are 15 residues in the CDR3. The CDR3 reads CASSWDRNWDNEQFF. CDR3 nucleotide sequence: TGCGCCAGCAGCTGGGACAGGAATTGGGACAATGAGCAGTTCTTC.

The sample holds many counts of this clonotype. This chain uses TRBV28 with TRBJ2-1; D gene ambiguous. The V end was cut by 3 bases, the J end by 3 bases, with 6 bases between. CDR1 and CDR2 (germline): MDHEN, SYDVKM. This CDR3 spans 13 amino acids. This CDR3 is CASSFDGYNEQFF. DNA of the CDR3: TGTGCCAGCAGTTTTGACGGCTACAATGAGCAGTTCTTC.

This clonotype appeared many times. CDR3 in DNA: TGTGCCAGCAGCAAACAGGGGATTAGCAATCAGCCCCAGCATTTT. It codes for CASSKQGISNQPQHF. The V gene is TRBV7-8, the J gene TRBJ1-5, with TRBD1 identical over 7 bases. The CDR3 consists of 15 residues. With V trimmed by 5 bases and J by 0 bases, 4 bases remained unmatched. CDR1 is SGHVS and CDR2 is FQNEAQ in the germline V gene.

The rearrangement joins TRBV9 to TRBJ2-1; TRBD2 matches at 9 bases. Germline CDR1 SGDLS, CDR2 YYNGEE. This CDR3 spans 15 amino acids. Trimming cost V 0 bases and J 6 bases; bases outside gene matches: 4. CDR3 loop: CASSVGSGGLNEQFF. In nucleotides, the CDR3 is TGTGCCAGCAGCGTAGGTAGCGGGGGACTCAATGAGCAGTTCTTC.

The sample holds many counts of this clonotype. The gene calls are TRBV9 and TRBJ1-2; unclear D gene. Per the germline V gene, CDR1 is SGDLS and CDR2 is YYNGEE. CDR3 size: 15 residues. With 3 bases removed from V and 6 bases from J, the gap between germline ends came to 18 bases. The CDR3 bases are TGTGCCAGCAGCGGGGATCGATGGCAGATTCATGGCTACACCTTC. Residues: CASSGDRWQIHGYTF.

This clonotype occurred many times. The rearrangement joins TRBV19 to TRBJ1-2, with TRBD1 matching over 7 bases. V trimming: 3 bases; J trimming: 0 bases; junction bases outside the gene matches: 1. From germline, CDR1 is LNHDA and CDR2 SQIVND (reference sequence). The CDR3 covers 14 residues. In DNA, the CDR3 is TGTGCCAGTAGTATGGGGACAGCTAACTATGGCTACACCTTC. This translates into CASSMGTANYGYTF.

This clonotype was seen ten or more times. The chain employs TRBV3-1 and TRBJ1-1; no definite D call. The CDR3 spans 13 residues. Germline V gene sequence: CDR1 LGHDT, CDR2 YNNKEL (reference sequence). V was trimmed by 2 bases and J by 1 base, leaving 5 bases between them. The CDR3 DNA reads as TGTGCCAGCAGCCAACTCAGGAACACTGAAGCTTTCTTT. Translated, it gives CASSQLRNTEAFF.

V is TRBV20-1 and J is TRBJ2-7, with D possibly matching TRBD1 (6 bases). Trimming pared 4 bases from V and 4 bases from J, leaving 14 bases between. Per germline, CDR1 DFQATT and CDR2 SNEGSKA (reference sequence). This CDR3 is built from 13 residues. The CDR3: CSATPPQGYEQYF. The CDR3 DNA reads TGCAGTGCTACACCCCCTCAGGGGTACGAGCAGTACTTC.

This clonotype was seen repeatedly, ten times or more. For the CDR3, the DNA is TGTGCCAGCAGTCAACTCCTTTGGGCATCCTACGAGCAGTACTTC. Its translation is CASSQLLWASYEQYF. The rearrangement links TRBV2 to TRBJ2-7; no definite D call. The CDR3 is 15 amino acids. Germline CDR1 and CDR2: SNHLY and FYNNEI. V was shortened by 5 bases and J by 1 base, with 15 bases between the two germline ends.

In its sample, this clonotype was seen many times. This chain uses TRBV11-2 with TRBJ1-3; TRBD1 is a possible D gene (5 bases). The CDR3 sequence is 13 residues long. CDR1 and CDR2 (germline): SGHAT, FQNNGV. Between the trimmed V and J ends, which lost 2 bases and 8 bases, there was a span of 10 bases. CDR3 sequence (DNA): TGTGCCAGCAGCTTAAGCGGGGGGGACACCATATATTTT. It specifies CASSLSGGDTIYF.

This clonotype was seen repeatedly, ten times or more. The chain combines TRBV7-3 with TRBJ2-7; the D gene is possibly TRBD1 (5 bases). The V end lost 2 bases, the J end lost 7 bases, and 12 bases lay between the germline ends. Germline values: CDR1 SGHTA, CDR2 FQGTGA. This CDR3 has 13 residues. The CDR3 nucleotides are TGTGCCAGCAGCTTAGTCGGTGGACAAGAGCAGTACTTC. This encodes CASSLVGGQEQYF.

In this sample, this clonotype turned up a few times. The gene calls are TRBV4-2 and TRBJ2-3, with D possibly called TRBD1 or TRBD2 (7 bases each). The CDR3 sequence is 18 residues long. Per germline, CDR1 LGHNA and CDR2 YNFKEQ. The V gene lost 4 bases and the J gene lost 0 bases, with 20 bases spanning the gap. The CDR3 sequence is CASSLQGGSDTSTDTQYF. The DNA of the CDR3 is TGTGCCAGCAGCCTTCAGGGGGGGAGTGATACTAGCACAGATACGCAGTATTTT.

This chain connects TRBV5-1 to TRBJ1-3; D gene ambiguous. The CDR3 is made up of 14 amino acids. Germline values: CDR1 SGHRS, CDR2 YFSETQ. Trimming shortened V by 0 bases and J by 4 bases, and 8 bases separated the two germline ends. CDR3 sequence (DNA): TGCGCCAGCAGCTTGGACAGTTTAGGAAACACCATATATTTT. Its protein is CASSLDSLGNTIYF.

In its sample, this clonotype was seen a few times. The CDR3 DNA reads as TGTGCCAGCAGGTCTGGGCGCCTTGGCGGCTACACCTTC. Residues: CASRSGRLGGYTF. This chain joins TRBV28 and TRBJ1-2; D is uncertain. Trimming pared 6 bases from V and 8 bases from J, leaving 16 bases between. The V gene's germline CDR1 is MDHEN and CDR2 SYDVKM. The CDR3 is 13 amino acids.

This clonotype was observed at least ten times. For the CDR3, the DNA is TGTGCCAGCACGACAGGAATTAGCACAGATACGCAGTATTTT. Protein product: CASTTGISTDTQYF. The chain employs TRBV19 and TRBJ2-3, with a possible D match to TRBD1 (6 bases). Germline assignment: CDR1 LNHDA and CDR2 SQIVND (reference sequence). The CDR3 runs 14 residues. Trimming removed 9 bases at V and 0 bases at J, with 13 bases between.

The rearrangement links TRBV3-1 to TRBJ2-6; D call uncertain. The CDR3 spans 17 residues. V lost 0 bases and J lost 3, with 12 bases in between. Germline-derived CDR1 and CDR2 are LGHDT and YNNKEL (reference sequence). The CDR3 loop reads CASSQDPLQFGANVLTF. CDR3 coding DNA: TGTGCCAGCAGCCAAGATCCCCTACAGTTTGGGGCCAACGTCCTGACTTTC.

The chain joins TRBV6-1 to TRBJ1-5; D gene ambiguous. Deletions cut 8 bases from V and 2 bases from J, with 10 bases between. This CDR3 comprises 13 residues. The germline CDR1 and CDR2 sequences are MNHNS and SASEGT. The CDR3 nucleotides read TGTGCCAGCCGAGTGGATGGCAATCAGCCCCAGCATTTT. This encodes CASRVDGNQPQHF.

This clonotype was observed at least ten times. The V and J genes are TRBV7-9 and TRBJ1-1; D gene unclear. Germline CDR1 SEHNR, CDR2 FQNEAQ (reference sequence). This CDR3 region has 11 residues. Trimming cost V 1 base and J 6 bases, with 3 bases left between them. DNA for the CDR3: TGTGCCAGCAGCTTAGTTCCTGAAGCTTTCTTT. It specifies CASSLVPEAFF.

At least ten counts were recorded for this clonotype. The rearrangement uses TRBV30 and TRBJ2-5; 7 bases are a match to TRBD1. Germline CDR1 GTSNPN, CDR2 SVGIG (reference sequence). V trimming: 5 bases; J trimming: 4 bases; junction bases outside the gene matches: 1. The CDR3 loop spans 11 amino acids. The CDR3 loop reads CAWAGGETQYF. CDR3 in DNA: TGTGCCTGGGCAGGGGGAGAGACCCAGTACTTC.

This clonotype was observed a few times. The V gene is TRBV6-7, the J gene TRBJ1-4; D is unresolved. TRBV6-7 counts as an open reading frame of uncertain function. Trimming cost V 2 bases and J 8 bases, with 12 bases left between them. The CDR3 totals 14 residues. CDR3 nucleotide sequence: TGTGCCAGCAGTTACGAAGGGAGTCGGGAAAAACTGTTTTTT. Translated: CASSYEGSREKLFF.

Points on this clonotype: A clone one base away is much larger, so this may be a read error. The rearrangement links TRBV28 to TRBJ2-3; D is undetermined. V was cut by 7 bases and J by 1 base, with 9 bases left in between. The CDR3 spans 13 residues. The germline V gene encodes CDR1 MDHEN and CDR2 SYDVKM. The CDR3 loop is CASILSGTDTQYF. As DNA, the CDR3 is TGTGCCAGCATTCTGTCTGGCACAGATACGCAGTATTTT.

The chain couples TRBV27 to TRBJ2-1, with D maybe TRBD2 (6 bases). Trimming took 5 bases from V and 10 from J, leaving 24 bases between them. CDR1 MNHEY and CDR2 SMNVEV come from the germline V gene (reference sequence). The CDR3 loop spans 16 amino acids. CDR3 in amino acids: CASSGLGLAHKREQFF. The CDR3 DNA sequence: TGTGCCAGCAGTGGGCTGGGGCTAGCGCATAAGCGGGAGCAGTTCTTC.

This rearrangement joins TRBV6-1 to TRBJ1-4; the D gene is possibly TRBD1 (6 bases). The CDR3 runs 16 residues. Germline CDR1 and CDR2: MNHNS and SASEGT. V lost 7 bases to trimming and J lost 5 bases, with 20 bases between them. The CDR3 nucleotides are TGTGCCAGCACCCTCCAATCACCGAGGGGGAATGAAAAACTGTTTTTT. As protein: CASTLQSPRGNEKLFF.

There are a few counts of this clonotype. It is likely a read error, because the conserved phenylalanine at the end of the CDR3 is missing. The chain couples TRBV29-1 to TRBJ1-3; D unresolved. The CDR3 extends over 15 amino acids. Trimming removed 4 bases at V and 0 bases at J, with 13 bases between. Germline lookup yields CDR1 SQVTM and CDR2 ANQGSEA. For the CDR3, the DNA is TGCAGCGTTGGAACGGGATCCCTCTCTGGAAACACCATATATATT. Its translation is CSVGTGSLSGNTIYI.

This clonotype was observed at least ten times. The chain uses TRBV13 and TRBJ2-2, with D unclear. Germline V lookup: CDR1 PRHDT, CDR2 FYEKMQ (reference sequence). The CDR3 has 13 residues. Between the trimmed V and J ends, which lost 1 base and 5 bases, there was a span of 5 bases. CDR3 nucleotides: TGTGCCAGCAGCTTAGCCCGTACCGGGGAGCTGTTTTTT. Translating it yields CASSLARTGELFF.

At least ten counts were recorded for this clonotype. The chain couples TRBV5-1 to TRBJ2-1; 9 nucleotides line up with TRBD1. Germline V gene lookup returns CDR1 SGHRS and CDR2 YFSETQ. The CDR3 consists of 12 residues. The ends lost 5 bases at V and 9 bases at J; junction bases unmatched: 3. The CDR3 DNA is TGCGCCAGCAGACCGACAGGGGGTGAGCAGTTCTTC. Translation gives CASRPTGGEQFF.

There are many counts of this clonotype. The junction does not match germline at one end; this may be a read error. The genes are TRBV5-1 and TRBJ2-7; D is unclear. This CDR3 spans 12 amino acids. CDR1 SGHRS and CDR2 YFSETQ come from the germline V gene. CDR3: CASSLGNYEQYF. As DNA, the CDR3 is TGTGCCAGCAGCTTAGGGAACTACGAGCAGTACTTC.